Following are 18 T cell receptor beta chains from one sample sequenced in a study of T cell responses to AZD1222 COVID-19 vaccine. Measured with immunoSEQ multiplex PCR; TCRdb has only the in-frame clones, and not every one. In the table there are around 200,000 clones, 85% to 95% of which are singletons. The sample in question was peripheral blood, obtained 28 days after the second dose of the MenACWY control vaccine. The source is an adult who received the MenACWY meningococcal vaccine as a control.

This chain joins TRBV27 and TRBJ1-2; 8 bases align to TRBD1. Trimming cost V 5 bases and J 2 bases; bases outside gene matches: 7. CDR3 length: 15 residues. In germline, CDR1 is MNHEY, CDR2 SMNVEV (reference sequence). Here the CDR3 DNA reads TGTGCCAGCAGTCTGGACAGGGAAAGGAACTATGGCTACACCTTC. Amino acids: CASSLDRERNYGYTF.

The V call is TRBV11-2, the J call TRBJ1-4; the D is unclear. The CDR3 is 14 amino acids. V was clipped by 5 bases and J by 8 bases, with 15 bases between them. CDR1 is SGHAT, CDR2 FQNNGV, per germline. The DNA for the CDR3 is TGTGCCAGCAGCCCCCCCCCGGGCAGCGAAAAACTGTTTTTT. Encoded protein: CASSPPPGSEKLFF.

The chain recombines TRBV4-1 with TRBJ1-6, with D maybe TRBD1 (5 bases). V was pared by 6 bases and J by 6 bases, with 12 bases between. The germline CDR1 and CDR2 sequences are MGHRA and YSYEKL. The CDR3 is 14 residues long. CDR3 bases: TGCGCCAGCAGGAAACCGGGACCTAATTCACCCCTCCACTTT. This translates into CASRKPGPNSPLHF.

The chain couples TRBV5-1 to TRBJ2-3, with a weak D call TRBD2 (6 bases). The CDR3 length is 16 residues. Germline V gives CDR1 SGHRS, CDR2 YFSETQ. Deletions cut 0 bases from V and 0 bases from J, with 11 bases between. The CDR3 DNA follows: TGCGCCAGCAGCTTGGCGGGGGTGGGGAGCACAGATACGCAGTATTTT. Protein: CASSLAGVGSTDTQYF.

This chain uses TRBV19 with TRBJ2-6; 9 bases line up with TRBD1. The CDR3 has 16 residues. V was pared by 8 bases and J by 2 bases, with 7 bases of the junction left unmatched. Germline values: CDR1 LNHDA, CDR2 SQIVND (reference sequence). The CDR3 DNA reads as TGTGCCAGTGGTTGGACAGGGGCAGCTGGGGCCAACGTCCTGACTTTC. Protein sequence: CASGWTGAAGANVLTF.

The V gene is TRBV5-6, the J gene TRBJ1-3; a weak D match, TRBD1 (5 bases). The germline V gene encodes CDR1 SGHDT and CDR2 YYEEEE. This CDR3 is 14 amino acids long. The V end was cut by 2 bases, the J end by 3 bases, with 9 bases between. The CDR3, as DNA: TGTGCCAGCAGCTTCAGAGGGGTTGGAAACACCATATATTTT. Its protein product is CASSFRGVGNTIYF.

The chain uses TRBV29-1 and TRBJ2-7; weak D call: TRBD2 (6 bases). The CDR3 runs 13 residues. From germline, CDR1 is SQVTM and CDR2 ANQGSEA. Trimming removed 1 base at V and 2 bases at J, with 9 bases between. The CDR3 nucleotides are TGCAGCGTTGAAGGCGCTAGCGCCTACGAGCAGTACTTC. It encodes CSVEGASAYEQYF.

This chain links TRBV30 with TRBJ1-4; no definite D call. This CDR3 is 13 amino acids long. Trimming stripped 0 bases from V and 5 bases from J, with 7 bases between. Per the germline V gene, CDR1 is GTSNPN and CDR2 is SVGIG (reference sequence). The CDR3 here is CAWSVVANEKLFF. The CDR3 DNA sequence: TGTGCCTGGAGTGTGGTAGCCAATGAAAAACTGTTTTTT.

V and J are TRBV6-5 and TRBJ1-2; 8 bases map to TRBD1. The V gene end was trimmed by 6 bases and the J gene end by 5 bases; junction bases not matched to a gene: 5. Germline values: CDR1 MNHEY, CDR2 SVGAGI. This CDR3 has 13 amino acids. This CDR3 reads CASRRDRSYGYTF. CDR3 DNA: TGTGCCAGCAGAAGGGACAGGTCTTATGGCTACACCTTC.

The chain combines TRBV4-2 with TRBJ2-3; D remains ambiguous. V lost 0 bases to trimming and J lost 6 bases, with 10 bases between them. Germline loops: CDR1 LGHNA, CDR2 YNFKEQ. This CDR3 has 14 residues. The CDR3 region has the DNA TGTGCCAGCAGCCAAGATACGAGGCGGGATACGCAGTATTTT. Amino acid sequence: CASSQDTRRDTQYF.

The J gene is TRBJ2-6, the V gene TRBV30, with 9 bases aligning to TRBD1. V lost 2 bases, J lost 1 base, and 3 bases stayed unmatched. The CDR3 spans 16 residues. Germline V gene sequence: CDR1 GTSNPN, CDR2 SVGIG (reference sequence). CDR3 residues: CAWSQTGGSGANVLTF. CDR3 coding DNA: TGTGCCTGGAGTCAGACAGGGGGATCTGGGGCCAACGTCCTGACTTTC.

This rearrangement joins TRBV15 to TRBJ1-1, with D uncertain. The length of the CDR3 is 15 residues. With 0 bases removed from V and 2 bases from J, the gap between germline ends came to 10 bases. Germline V gives CDR1 LNHNV, CDR2 YYDKDF (reference sequence). The DNA for the CDR3 is TGTGCCACCAGCAGAGATCCGCAGTCAAACACTGAAGCTTTCTTT. Its protein product is CATSRDPQSNTEAFF.

The V and J genes are TRBV12-3 or TRBV12-4 and TRBJ1-2; 7 positions agree with TRBD1. After removal of 5 bases from V and 2 bases from J, the junction contained 2 bases not matched to a gene. This CDR3 spans 13 amino acids. CDR3 in DNA: TGTGCCAGCAGTGGGACAGAGAACTATGGCTACACCTTC. Amino acids: CASSGTENYGYTF.

This rearrangement joins TRBV3-1 (or the pseudogene TRBV3-2) to TRBJ2-7, with 10 nucleotides matching TRBD2. J was trimmed by 2 bases and V by 4 bases; bases with no gene match: 5. This CDR3 is 15 amino acids long. Germline CDR1 LGHDT, CDR2 YNNKEL (reference sequence). This CDR3 reads CASSLVAGGPYEQYF. The CDR3, as DNA: TGTGCCAGCAGCCTCGTAGCGGGGGGACCCTACGAGCAGTACTTC.

V and J are TRBV5-4 and TRBJ2-3, with 7 bases that match TRBD2. The germline V gene encodes CDR1 SGHNT and CDR2 YYREEE (reference sequence). This CDR3 is 15 amino acids long. Trimming at V came to 0 bases and at J to 2 bases, leaving 3 bases not matched to a gene. CDR3: CASSLGGGNTDTQYF. The CDR3 nucleotides read TGTGCCAGCAGCTTGGGGGGGGGAAACACAGATACGCAGTATTTT.

V and J are TRBV10-3 and TRBJ1-1; perhaps TRBD1 as D (6 bases). Trimming pared 3 bases from V and 4 bases from J, leaving 15 bases between. CDR1 is ENHRY, CDR2 SYGVKD, per germline. This CDR3 has 15 residues. The CDR3 region has the DNA TGTGCCATCAGTGAATACAGGGAGGGCAGCACTGAAGCTTTCTTT. Encoded protein: CAISEYREGSTEAFF.

The chain carries TRBV4-3 and TRBJ1-5, with 7 bases identical to TRBD1. With V trimmed by 1 base and J by 3 bases, 3 bases remained unmatched. This CDR3 is built from 15 residues. Germline V CDR1 and CDR2: LGHNA, YSLEER. The DNA of the CDR3 is TGCGCCAGCAGCCAAGGACAGGGCTTCAATCAGCCCCAGCATTTT. It is translated as CASSQGQGFNQPQHF.

The chain links TRBV12-1 to TRBJ1-1. TRBV12-1 is recorded as a pseudogene. The CDR3 extends over 15 amino acids. DNA of the CDR3: TGTGCCAGCAGTTATTTGCTTGGGGTGAGGACTGAAGCTTTCTTT. Residues: CASSYLLGVRTEAFF.